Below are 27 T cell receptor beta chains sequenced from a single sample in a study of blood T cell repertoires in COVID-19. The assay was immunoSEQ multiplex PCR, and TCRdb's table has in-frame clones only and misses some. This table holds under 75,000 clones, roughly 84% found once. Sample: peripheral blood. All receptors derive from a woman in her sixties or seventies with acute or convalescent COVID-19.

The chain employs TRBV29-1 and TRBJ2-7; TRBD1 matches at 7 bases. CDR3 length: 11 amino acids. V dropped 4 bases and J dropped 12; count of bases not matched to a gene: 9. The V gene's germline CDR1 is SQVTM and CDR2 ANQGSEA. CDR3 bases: TGCAGCGTTGCTCACCGGGACAGCCGGTACTTC. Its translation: CSVAHRDSRYF.

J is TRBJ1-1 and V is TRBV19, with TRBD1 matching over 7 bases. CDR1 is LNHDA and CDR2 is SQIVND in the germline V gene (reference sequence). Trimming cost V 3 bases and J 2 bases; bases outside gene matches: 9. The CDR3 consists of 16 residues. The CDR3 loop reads CASSIFRGGRNTEAFF. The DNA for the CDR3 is TGTGCCAGTAGTATTTTCCGAGGGGGCCGCAACACTGAAGCTTTCTTT.

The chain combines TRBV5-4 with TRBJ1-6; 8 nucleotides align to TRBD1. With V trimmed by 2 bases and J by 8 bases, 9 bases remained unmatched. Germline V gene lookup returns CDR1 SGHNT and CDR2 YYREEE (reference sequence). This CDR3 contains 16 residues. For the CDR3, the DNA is TGTGCCAGCAGCTTTTTGGGCGGACAGGGTTATTCACCCCTCCACTTT. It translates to CASSFLGGQGYSPLHF.

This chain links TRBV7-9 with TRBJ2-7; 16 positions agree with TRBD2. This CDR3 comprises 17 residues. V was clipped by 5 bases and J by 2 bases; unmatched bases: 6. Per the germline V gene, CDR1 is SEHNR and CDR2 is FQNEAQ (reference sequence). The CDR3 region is CASSMGLAGGRPYEQYF. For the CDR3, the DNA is TGTGCCAGCAGCATGGGACTAGCGGGGGGGCGGCCCTACGAGCAGTACTTC.

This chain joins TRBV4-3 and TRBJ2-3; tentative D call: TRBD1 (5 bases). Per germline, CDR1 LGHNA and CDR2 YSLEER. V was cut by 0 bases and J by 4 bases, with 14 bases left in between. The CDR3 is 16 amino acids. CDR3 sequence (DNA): TGCGCCAGCAGCCAAGAAAGGGGTGTGGGCCCAGATACGCAGTATTTT. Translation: CASSQERGVGPDTQYF.

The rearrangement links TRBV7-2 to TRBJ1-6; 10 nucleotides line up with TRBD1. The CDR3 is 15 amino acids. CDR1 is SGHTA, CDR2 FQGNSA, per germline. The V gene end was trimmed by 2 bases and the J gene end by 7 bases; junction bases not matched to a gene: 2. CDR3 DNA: TGTGCCAGCAGCTTAACGGGACAGGGGAATTCACCCCTCCACTTT. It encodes CASSLTGQGNSPLHF.

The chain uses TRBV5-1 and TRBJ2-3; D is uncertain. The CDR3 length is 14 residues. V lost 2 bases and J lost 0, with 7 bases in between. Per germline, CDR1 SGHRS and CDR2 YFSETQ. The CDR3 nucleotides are TGCGCCAGCAGCTTACACCAGAGCACAGATACGCAGTATTTT. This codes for CASSLHQSTDTQYF.

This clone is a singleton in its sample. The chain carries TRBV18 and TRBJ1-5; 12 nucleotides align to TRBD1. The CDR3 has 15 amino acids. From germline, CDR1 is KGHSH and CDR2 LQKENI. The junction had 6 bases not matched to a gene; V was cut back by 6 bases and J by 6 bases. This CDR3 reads CASSPGTGGVQPQHF. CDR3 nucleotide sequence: TGTGCCAGCTCTCCCGGGACAGGGGGCGTTCAGCCCCAGCATTTT.

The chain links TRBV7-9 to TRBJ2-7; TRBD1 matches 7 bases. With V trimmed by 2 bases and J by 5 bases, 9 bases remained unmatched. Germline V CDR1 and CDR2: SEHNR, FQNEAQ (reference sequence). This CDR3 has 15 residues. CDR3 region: CASSLSFGTADEQYF. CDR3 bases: TGTGCCAGCAGCTTATCTTTTGGGACAGCGGACGAGCAGTACTTC.

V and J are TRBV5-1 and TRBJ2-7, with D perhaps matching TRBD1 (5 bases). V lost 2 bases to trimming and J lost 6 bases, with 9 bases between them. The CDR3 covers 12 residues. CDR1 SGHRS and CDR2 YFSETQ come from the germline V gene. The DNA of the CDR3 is TGCGCCAGCAGCTTAGGCCAGGGCGAGCAGTACTTC. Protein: CASSLGQGEQYF.

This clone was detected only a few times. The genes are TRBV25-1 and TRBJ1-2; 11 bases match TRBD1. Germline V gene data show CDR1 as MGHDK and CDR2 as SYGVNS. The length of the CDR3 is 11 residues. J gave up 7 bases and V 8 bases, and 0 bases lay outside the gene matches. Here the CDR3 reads CASGTGGGYTF. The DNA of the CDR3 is TGTGCCAGCGGGACAGGGGGTGGCTACACCTTC.

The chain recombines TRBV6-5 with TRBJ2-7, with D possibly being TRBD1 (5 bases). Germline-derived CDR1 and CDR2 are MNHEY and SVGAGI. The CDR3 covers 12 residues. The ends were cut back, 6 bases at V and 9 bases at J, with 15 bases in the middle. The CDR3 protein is CASRASGSWQYF. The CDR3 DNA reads TGTGCCAGCAGAGCTTCAGGGTCATGGCAGTACTTC.

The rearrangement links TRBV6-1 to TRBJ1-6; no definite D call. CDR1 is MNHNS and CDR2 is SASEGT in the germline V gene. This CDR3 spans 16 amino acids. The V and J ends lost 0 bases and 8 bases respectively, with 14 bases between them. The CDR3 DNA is TGTGCCAGCAGTGAAGCGCGAGTGGGAGAGGATTCACCCCTCCACTTT. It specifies CASSEARVGEDSPLHF.

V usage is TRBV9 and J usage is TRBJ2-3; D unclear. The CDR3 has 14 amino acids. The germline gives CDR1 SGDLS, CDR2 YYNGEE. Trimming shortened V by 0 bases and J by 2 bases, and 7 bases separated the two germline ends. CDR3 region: CASSVDSHTDTQYF. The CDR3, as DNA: TGTGCCAGCAGCGTAGACAGCCACACAGATACGCAGTATTTT.

CDR3 in DNA: TGTGCCTGGAGTGCAGAACTAGTAACCTACGAGCAGTACTTC. Protein: CAWSAELVTYEQYF. The chain combines TRBV30 with TRBJ2-7; tentative D call: TRBD2 (5 bases). In germline, CDR1 is GTSNPN, CDR2 SVGIG (reference sequence). This CDR3 has 14 amino acids. V was pared by 1 base and J by 2 bases, with 12 bases between.

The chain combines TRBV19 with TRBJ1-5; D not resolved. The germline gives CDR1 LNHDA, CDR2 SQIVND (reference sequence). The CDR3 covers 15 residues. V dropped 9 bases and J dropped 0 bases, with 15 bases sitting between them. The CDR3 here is CASRVNQYSNQPQHF. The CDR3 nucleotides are TGTGCCAGCCGGGTCAACCAGTATAGCAATCAGCCCCAGCATTTT.

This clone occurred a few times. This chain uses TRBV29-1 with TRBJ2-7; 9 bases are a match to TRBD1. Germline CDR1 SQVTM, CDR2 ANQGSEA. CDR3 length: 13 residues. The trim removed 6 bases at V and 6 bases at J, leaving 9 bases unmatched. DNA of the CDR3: TGCAGCGTAAGACAGGGGGTGGGCAGCGAGCAGTACTTC. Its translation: CSVRQGVGSEQYF.

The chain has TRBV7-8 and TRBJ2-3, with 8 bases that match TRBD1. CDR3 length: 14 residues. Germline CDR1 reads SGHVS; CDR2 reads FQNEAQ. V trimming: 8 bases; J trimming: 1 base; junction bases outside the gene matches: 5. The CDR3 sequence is CASYHRGGTDTQYF. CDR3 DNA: TGTGCCAGCTACCACAGGGGGGGCACAGATACGCAGTATTTT. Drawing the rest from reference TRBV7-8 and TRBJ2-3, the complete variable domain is GAGVSQSPRYKVAKRGQDVALRCDPISGHVSLFWYQQALGQGPEFLTYFQNEAQLDKSGLPSDRFFAERPEGSVSTLKIQRTQQEDSAVYLCASYHRGGTDTQYFGPGTRLTVL.

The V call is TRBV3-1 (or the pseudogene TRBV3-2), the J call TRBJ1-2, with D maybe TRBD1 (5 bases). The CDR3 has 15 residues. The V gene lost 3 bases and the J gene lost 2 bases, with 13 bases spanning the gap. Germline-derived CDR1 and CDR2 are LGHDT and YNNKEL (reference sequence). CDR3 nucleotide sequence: TGTGCCAGCAGCCAGGTCCAGGGCCTAAACTATGGCTACACCTTC. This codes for CASSQVQGLNYGYTF.

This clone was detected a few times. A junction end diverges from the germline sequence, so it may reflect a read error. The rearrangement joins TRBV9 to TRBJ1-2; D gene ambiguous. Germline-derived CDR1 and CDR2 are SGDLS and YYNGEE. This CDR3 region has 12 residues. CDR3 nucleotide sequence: TGTGCCAGCAGCGTAGATTTGGAGGCGTTATTCTTC. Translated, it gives CASSVDLEALFF.

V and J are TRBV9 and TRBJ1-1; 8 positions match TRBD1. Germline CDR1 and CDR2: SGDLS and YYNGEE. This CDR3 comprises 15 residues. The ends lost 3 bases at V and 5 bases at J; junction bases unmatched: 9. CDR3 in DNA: TGTGCCAGCAGCGCATACCAGGGGGCGCGAACTGAAGCTTTCTTT. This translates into CASSAYQGARTEAFF.

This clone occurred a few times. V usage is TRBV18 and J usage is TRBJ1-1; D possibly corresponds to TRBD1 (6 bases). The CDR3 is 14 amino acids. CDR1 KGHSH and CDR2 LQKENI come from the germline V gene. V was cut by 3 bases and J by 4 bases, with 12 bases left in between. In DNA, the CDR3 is TGTGCCAGCTCACCGGGACAACGGGGCACTGAAGCTTTCTTT. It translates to CASSPGQRGTEAFF.

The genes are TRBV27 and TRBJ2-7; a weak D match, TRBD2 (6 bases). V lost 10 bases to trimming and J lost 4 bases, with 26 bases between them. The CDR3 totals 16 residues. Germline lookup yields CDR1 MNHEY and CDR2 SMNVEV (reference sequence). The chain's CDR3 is CATTPTWRGSRYEQYF. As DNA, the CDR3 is TGTGCCACCACCCCCACTTGGCGGGGTTCTAGATACGAGCAGTACTTC.

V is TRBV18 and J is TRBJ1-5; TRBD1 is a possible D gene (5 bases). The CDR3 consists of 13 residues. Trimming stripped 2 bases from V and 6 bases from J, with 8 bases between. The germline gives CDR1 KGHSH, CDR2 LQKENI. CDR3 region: CASSPTGGQPQHF. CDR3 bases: TGTGCCAGCTCACCAACGGGGGGTCAGCCCCAGCATTTT. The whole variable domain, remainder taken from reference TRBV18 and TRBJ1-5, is NAGVMQNPRHLVRRRGQEARLRCSPMKGHSHVYWYRQLPEEGLKFMVYLQKENIIDESGMPKERFSAEFPKEGPSILRIQQVVRGDSAAYFCASSPTGGQPQHFGDGTRLSIL.

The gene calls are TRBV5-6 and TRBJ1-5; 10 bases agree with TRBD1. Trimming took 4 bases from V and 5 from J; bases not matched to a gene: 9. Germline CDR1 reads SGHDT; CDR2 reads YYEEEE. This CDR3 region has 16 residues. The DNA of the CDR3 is TGTGCCAGCAGCCTCGGGACAGGGGACCCCGATCAGCCCCAGCATTTT. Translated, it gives CASSLGTGDPDQPQHF.

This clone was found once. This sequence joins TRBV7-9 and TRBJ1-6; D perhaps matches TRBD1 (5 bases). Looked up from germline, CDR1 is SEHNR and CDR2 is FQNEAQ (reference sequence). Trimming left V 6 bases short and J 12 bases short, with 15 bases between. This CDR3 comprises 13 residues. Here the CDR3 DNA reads TGTGCCAGCAGTCGCGGGGGGTCCGAACCCCTCCACTTT. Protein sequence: CASSRGGSEPLHF.

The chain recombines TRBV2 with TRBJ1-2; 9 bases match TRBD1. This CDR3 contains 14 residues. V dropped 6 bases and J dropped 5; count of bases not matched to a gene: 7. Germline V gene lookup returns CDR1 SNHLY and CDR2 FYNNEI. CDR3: CASREQGAGYGYTF. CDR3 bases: TGTGCCAGCAGGGAACAGGGGGCAGGGTATGGCTACACCTTC.